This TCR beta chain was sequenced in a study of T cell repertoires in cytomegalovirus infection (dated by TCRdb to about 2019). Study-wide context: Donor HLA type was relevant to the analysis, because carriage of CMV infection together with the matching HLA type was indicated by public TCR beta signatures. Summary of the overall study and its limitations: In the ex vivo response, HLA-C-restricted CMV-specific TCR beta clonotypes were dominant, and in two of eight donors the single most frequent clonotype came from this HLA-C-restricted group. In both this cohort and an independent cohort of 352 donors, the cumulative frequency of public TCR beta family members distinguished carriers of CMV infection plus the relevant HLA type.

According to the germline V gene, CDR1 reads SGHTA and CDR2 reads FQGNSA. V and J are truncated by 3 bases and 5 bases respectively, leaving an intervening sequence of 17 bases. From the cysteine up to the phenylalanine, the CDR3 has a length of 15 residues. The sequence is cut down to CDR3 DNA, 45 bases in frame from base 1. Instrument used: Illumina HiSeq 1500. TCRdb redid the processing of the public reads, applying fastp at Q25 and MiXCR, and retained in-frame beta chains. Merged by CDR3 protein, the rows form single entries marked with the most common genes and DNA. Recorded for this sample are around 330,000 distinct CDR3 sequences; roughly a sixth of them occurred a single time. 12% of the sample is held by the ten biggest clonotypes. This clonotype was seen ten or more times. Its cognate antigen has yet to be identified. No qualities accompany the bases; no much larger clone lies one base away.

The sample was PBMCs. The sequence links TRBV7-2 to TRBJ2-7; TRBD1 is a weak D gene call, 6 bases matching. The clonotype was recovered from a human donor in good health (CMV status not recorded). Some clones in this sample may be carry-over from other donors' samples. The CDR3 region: CASSFVDSPSHEQYF. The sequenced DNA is TGTGCCAGCAGCTTCGTGGACAGTCCTTCGCACGAGCAGTACTTC.